This T cell receptor beta chain was sequenced for a study of cytomegalovirus exposure and HLA in healthy donors. The PCR ran on 60 Vbeta and 13 Jbeta primers. Sequenced by immunoSEQ multiplex PCR; TCRdb stores in-frame clones only, minus some. This repertoire shows 120,000 or so clones, 50% to 75% found once; its top ten account for about 8.1%. All donors participated as healthy donors of bone marrow. Trimming removed 5 bases at V and 14 bases at J, with 13 bases between. Germline lookup yields CDR1 SEHNR and CDR2 FQNEAQ (reference sequence). This CDR3 is 12 amino acids long. As regards this clone: The target antigen is unknown.

The study, taken as a whole, reports: Earlier findings revealed that most TCR beta V segments proved productive either about 90% or about 30% of the time. Several of the most significant clusters were apparently associated with common viral pathogens in a later analysis. The authors listed about 170 TCR beta chains as cytomegalovirus-associated.

The receptor's source is a woman in her 40s in good health and CMV-seropositive. The chain employs TRBV7-9 and TRBJ1-6; D gene ambiguous. The sample consisted of PBMCs. DNA of the CDR3: TGTGCCAGCAGCCACGTCCCGGGGTCCCTCCACTTT. Residues: CASSHVPGSLHF.